Below are 27 T cell receptor beta chains sequenced from a single sample in a study of cytomegalovirus exposure and HLA in healthy donors. The PCR made use of 60 Vbeta and 13 Jbeta primers. Sequencing was performed with immunoSEQ multiplex PCR; in TCRdb, only in-frame clones are kept and a portion is missing. Of over 150,000 clones in the sample, around four fifths were seen once. The sample comprised PBMCs. The receptors stem from a woman between 50 and 59 years old in good health and CMV-seronegative.

The chain couples TRBV9 to TRBJ2-7, with 8 bases identical to TRBD2. Germline V gene lookup returns CDR1 SGDLS and CDR2 YYNGEE. This CDR3 has 16 amino acids. Unmatched junction bases numbered 8, after V lost 0 bases and J lost 3 bases. CDR3 amino acids: CASSVAGLAGVYEQYF. The DNA for the CDR3 is TGTGCCAGCAGCGTAGCTGGGCTAGCGGGTGTCTACGAGCAGTACTTC.

The chain joins TRBV4-3 to TRBJ1-2; D not certain. CDR1 and CDR2 (germline): LGHNA, YSLEER. This CDR3 has 14 residues. V was pared by 0 bases and J by 4 bases, with 9 bases between. CDR3 region: CASSQEAFGYGYTF. The CDR3 bases are TGCGCCAGCAGCCAAGAGGCTTTTGGCTATGGCTACACCTTC.

This chain links TRBV9 with TRBJ2-5; D possibly corresponds to TRBD1 (6 bases). The germline CDR1 and CDR2 sequences are SGDLS and YYNGEE. Trimming took off 0 bases at V and 5 bases at J, with 14 bases between the two ends. The CDR3 contains 15 residues. CDR3 DNA sequence: TGTGCCAGCAGCGTAGGAGGGGGACCGGCGGAGACCCAGTACTTC. It encodes CASSVGGGPAETQYF.

The J gene is TRBJ2-7, the V gene TRBV18; TRBD1 matches 11 bases. The CDR3 is made up of 15 amino acids. Germline loops: CDR1 KGHSH, CDR2 LQKENI. V lost 2 bases, J lost 6 bases, and 6 bases stayed unmatched. The CDR3 region has the DNA TGTGCCAGCTCACCAGGACAGGGGGCGCAGGTCGAGCAGTACTTC. Residues: CASSPGQGAQVEQYF.

The table lists this clone with a count of one. This sequence joins TRBV7-2 and TRBJ1-2, with D possibly TRBD1 on 5 matching bases. V was trimmed by 5 bases and J by 4 bases, leaving 14 bases between them. The germline gives CDR1 SGHTA, CDR2 FQGNSA. The CDR3 runs to 14 residues. As DNA, the CDR3 is TGTGCCAGCAGCGGACCAGGGAAATTCTATGGCTACACCTTC. Its translation is CASSGPGKFYGYTF. The variable domain in full, completed from reference TRBV7-2 and TRBJ1-2, reads GAGVSQSPSNKVTEKGKDVELRCDPISGHTALYWYRQSLGQGLEFLIYFQGNSAPDKSGLPSDRFSAERTGGSVSTLTIQRTQQEDSAVYLCASSGPGKFYGYTFGSGTRLTVV.

This clone was counted a single time. The chain recombines TRBV28 with TRBJ1-4, with 8 bases aligning to TRBD1. The CDR3 consists of 15 residues. CDR1 and CDR2 (germline): MDHEN, SYDVKM. V shed 5 bases, J shed 7 bases, and the junction held 9 bases outside the gene matches. The CDR3 DNA follows: TGTGCCAGCAGTCTCCAGGGGGCGCGGGGTGAAAAACTGTTTTTT. It codes for CASSLQGARGEKLFF.

The chain couples TRBV11-3 to TRBJ2-7; D is undetermined. The CDR3 consists of 16 residues. Trimming removed 5 bases at V and 2 bases at J, with 19 bases between. Germline V gene data show CDR1 as SGHNT and CDR2 as YENEEA. The CDR3 DNA sequence: TGTGCCAGCAGCCTCCGTTACCCAGGTGCGCCCTACGAGCAGTACTTC. Protein product: CASSLRYPGAPYEQYF.

The chain employs TRBV14 and TRBJ2-1; a weak D match, TRBD2 (5 bases). The CDR3 length is 14 residues. Germline V gene lookup returns CDR1 SGHDN and CDR2 FVKESK. V dropped 0 bases and J dropped 6 bases, with 9 bases sitting between them. CDR3 bases: TGTGCCAGCAGCCAAGATTCAGAGGGCAATGAGCAGTTCTTC. This codes for CASSQDSEGNEQFF.

This rearrangement joins TRBV10-1 to TRBJ2-7; D is unclear. V shed 4 bases and J shed 2 bases, with 15 bases lying between them. The CDR3 is made up of 15 amino acids. Germline V lookup: CDR1 WNHNN, CDR2 SYGVQD (reference sequence). CDR3 protein: CASSVYSDRTYEQYF. For the CDR3, the DNA is TGCGCCAGCAGTGTATATTCAGATCGTACCTACGAGCAGTACTTC.

The chain combines TRBV11-2 with TRBJ1-4; 9 bases align to TRBD1. This CDR3 spans 18 amino acids. V was pared by 2 bases and J by 8 bases, with 15 bases of the junction left unmatched. Germline CDR1 and CDR2: SGHAT and FQNNGV. The CDR3 DNA is TGTGCCAGCAGCTTATTGGGACAGGGCTCCGACAGGCGGGAAAAACTGTTTTTT. This translates into CASSLLGQGSDRREKLFF. The full variable domain, rest sourced from reference TRBV11-2 and TRBJ1-4, is EAGVAQSPRYKIIEKRQSVAFWCNPISGHATLYWYQQILGQGPKLLIQFQNNGVVDDSQLPKDRFSAERLKGVDSTLKIQPAKLEDSAVYLCASSLLGQGSDRREKLFFGSGTQLSVL.

The V call is TRBV28, the J call TRBJ2-3, with TRBD1 as a possible D gene (5 bases). The germline CDR1 and CDR2 sequences are MDHEN and SYDVKM. This CDR3 spans 14 amino acids. Trimming took 5 bases from V and 3 from J, leaving 12 bases between them. This CDR3 is CASSATRVTDTQYF. Written as DNA, the CDR3 is TGTGCCAGCAGTGCCACCAGGGTGACAGATACGCAGTATTTT.

The chain is built from TRBV29-1 and TRBJ2-1; TRBD2 matches at 10 bases. V was pared by 2 bases and J by 4 bases, with 8 bases of the junction left unmatched. The length of the CDR3 is 16 residues. Germline loops: CDR1 SQVTM, CDR2 ANQGSEA. CDR3 nucleotide sequence: TGCAGCGTTGAATCGGCTAGCGGGAGTTCGTACAATGAGCAGTTCTTC. Its translation: CSVESASGSSYNEQFF.

This clone was counted a single time. This chain uses TRBV11-1 with TRBJ2-6, with 7 bases fitting TRBD1. J gave up 0 bases and V 5 bases, and 10 bases lay outside the gene matches. In germline, CDR1 is SGHAT, CDR2 FQDESV (reference sequence). CDR3 length equals 18 residues. The CDR3: CASSPAGTVFSGANVLTF. CDR3 coding DNA: TGTGCCAGCAGCCCAGCCGGGACAGTCTTCTCTGGGGCCAACGTCCTGACTTTC.

This chain links TRBV19 with TRBJ2-1, with TRBD2 identical over 9 bases. The CDR3 contains 17 residues. Germline V gene lookup returns CDR1 LNHDA and CDR2 SQIVND (reference sequence). The V gene end was trimmed by 1 base and the J gene end by 5 bases; junction bases not matched to a gene: 9. The CDR3 loop reads CASSIVARLAGNNEQFF. The CDR3 DNA follows: TGTGCCAGTAGTATAGTAGCGAGGCTAGCGGGAAACAATGAGCAGTTCTTC.

This clone was observed a handful of times. The V call is TRBV7-2, the J call TRBJ2-5; 9 bases line up with TRBD1. The J segment lost 5 bases and the V segment lost 3 bases, leaving 4 bases of the junction unmatched. The CDR3 is made up of 14 amino acids. Germline CDR1 reads SGHTA; CDR2 reads FQGNSA. CDR3 sequence reads: CASSFNRGRETQYF. The CDR3 region has the DNA TGTGCCAGCAGCTTTAACAGGGGGCGTGAGACCCAGTACTTC.

The chain joins TRBV5-1 to TRBJ2-1; 8 bases are shared with TRBD1. After removal of 3 bases from V and 2 bases from J, the junction contained 4 bases not matched to a gene. The CDR3 has 15 amino acids. Germline V gene lookup returns CDR1 SGHRS and CDR2 YFSETQ. The CDR3 coding sequence is TGCGCCAGCAGCTCCCGACAGGGGCCCTACAATGAGCAGTTCTTC. Protein product: CASSSRQGPYNEQFF.

The rearrangement uses TRBV29-1 and TRBJ1-5; D remains unclear. CDR3 length: 14 amino acids. Looked up from germline, CDR1 is SQVTM and CDR2 is ANQGSEA. Trimming removed 4 bases at V and 0 bases at J, with 10 bases between. The CDR3 loop is CSVAGSNSNQPQHF. For the CDR3, the DNA is TGCAGCGTTGCAGGTTCAAATAGCAATCAGCCCCAGCATTTT.

The rearrangement uses TRBV7-2 and TRBJ2-1; a possible D gene is TRBD1 (5 bases). V lost 2 bases, J lost 4 bases, and 12 bases lay in between. CDR3 length equals 15 residues. Germline assignment: CDR1 SGHTA and CDR2 FQGNSA. The CDR3, as DNA: TGTGCCAGCAGCTTAATTGGCGACAGATACAATGAGCAGTTCTTC. The encoded protein is CASSLIGDRYNEQFF.

The rearrangement joins TRBV15 to TRBJ2-7; 7 bases line up with TRBD1. This CDR3 contains 17 residues. After removal of 1 base from V and 3 bases from J, the junction contained 12 bases not matched to a gene. Looked up from germline, CDR1 is LNHNV and CDR2 is YYDKDF (reference sequence). The CDR3 coding sequence is TGTGCCACCAGCAGAGGTGCGACCGGGACAGACCACTACGAGCAGTACTTC. It codes for CATSRGATGTDHYEQYF.

The sample holds a few counts of this clone. V is TRBV2 and J is TRBJ1-1, with D possibly matching TRBD1 (6 bases). The CDR3 spans 14 residues. Trimming took off 7 bases at V and 4 bases at J, with 16 bases between the two ends. Germline V gene lookup returns CDR1 SNHLY and CDR2 FYNNEI. Here the CDR3 reads CASMRGQGGTEAFF. In DNA form, the CDR3 reads TGTGCCAGCATGCGGGGGCAGGGAGGCACTGAAGCTTTCTTT.

The chain links TRBV19 to TRBJ1-5; no clear D gene. Trimming left V 6 bases short and J 0 bases short, with 15 bases between. The CDR3 covers 16 residues. From germline, CDR1 is LNHDA and CDR2 SQIVND (reference sequence). CDR3 sequence (DNA): TGTGCCAGTAGGGAGGTTACAGCATATAGCAATCAGCCCCAGCATTTT. Protein sequence: CASREVTAYSNQPQHF.

This chain connects TRBV19 to TRBJ1-1; the D is unclear. Germline V lookup: CDR1 LNHDA, CDR2 SQIVND (reference sequence). V was trimmed by 1 base and J by 1 base, leaving 7 bases between them. The length of the CDR3 is 14 residues. CDR3 sequence reads: CASSIGRGNTEAFF. The DNA for the CDR3 is TGTGCCAGTAGTATAGGGCGGGGGAACACTGAAGCTTTCTTT.

The V and J genes are TRBV5-4 and TRBJ2-5, with 12 bases aligning to TRBD2. CDR1 and CDR2 (germline): SGHNT, YYREEE (reference sequence). V trimming: 0 bases; J trimming: 4 bases; junction bases outside the gene matches: 1. The CDR3 length is 15 residues. This CDR3 is CASSLGLAGAETQYF. The DNA of the CDR3 is TGTGCCAGCAGCTTGGGACTAGCGGGGGCAGAGACCCAGTACTTC.

The chain uses TRBV9 and TRBJ2-7, with D tentatively TRBD2 (5 bases). The V gene's germline CDR1 is SGDLS and CDR2 YYNGEE. The germline V and J ends were trimmed by 0 bases and 5 bases, with 9 bases remaining between them. The CDR3 has 13 residues. The CDR3 region is CASSVASGNEQYF. As DNA, the CDR3 is TGTGCCAGCAGCGTAGCCAGCGGAAACGAGCAGTACTTC.

The chain carries TRBV29-1 and TRBJ1-5; D is unresolved. The CDR3 is made up of 12 amino acids. Trimming removed 7 bases from V and 0 bases from J, with 7 bases in between. Germline CDR1 and CDR2: SQVTM and ANQGSEA. CDR3 sequence (DNA): TGCAGCGCCCTGTATAGCAATCAGCCCCAGCATTTT. Residues: CSALYSNQPQHF. The whole variable domain, remainder taken from reference TRBV29-1 and TRBJ1-5, is SAVISQKPSRDICQRGTSLTIQCQVDSQVTMMFWYRQQPGQSLTLIATANQGSEATYESGFVIDKFPISRPNLTFSTLTVSNMSPEDSSIYLCSALYSNQPQHFGDGTRLSIL.

The chain is built from TRBV19 and TRBJ1-4; the D is unclear. This CDR3 spans 16 amino acids. Trimming took off 3 bases at V and 4 bases at J, with 15 bases between the two ends. CDR1 is LNHDA and CDR2 is SQIVND in the germline V gene (reference sequence). Written as DNA, the CDR3 is TGTGCCAGTAGTATTGAGGCCCGACTTTATAATGAAAAACTGTTTTTT. Encoded protein: CASSIEARLYNEKLFF. The whole variable domain, filled in from reference TRBV19 and TRBJ1-4, reads DGGITQSPKYLFRKEGQNVTLSCEQNLNHDAMYWYRQDPGQGLRLIYYSQIVNDFQKGDIAEGYSVSREKKESFPLTVTSAQKNPTAFYLCASSIEARLYNEKLFFGSGTQLSVL.

This chain joins TRBV2 and TRBJ1-4; 8 bases line up with TRBD1. V gave up 7 bases and J gave up 4 bases; unmatched junction bases: 5. The germline gives CDR1 SNHLY, CDR2 FYNNEI. This CDR3 region has 14 residues. The CDR3 region is CASTITGGNEKLFF. The CDR3 DNA follows: TGTGCCAGCACCATAACAGGGGGTAATGAAAAACTGTTTTTT.